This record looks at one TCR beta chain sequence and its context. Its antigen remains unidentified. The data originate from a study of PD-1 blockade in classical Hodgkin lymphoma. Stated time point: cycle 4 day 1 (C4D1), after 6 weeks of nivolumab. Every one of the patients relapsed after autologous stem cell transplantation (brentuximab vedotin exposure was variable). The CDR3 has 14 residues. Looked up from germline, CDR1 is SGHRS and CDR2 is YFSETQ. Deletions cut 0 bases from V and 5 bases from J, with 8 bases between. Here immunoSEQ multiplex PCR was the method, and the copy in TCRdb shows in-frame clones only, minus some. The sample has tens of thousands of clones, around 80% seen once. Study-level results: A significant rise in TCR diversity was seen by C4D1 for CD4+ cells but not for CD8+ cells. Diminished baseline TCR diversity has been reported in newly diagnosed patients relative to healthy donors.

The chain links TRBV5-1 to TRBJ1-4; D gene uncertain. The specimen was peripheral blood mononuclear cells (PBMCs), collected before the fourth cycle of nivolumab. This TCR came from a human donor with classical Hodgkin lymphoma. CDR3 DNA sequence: TGCGCCAGCAGCTTGGATGGAGGGAATGAAAAACTGTTTTTT. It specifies CASSLDGGNEKLFF.